This T cell receptor (beta chain) was obtained from a study of vaccination and CD4 T cells after COVID-19. Study information: Stimuli were overlapping spike peptide pools of SARS-CoV-2 and three common cold coronaviruses (HCoV-NL63, HCoV-OC43, HCoV-229E). General study results and limits: Looking at convalescent patients, 304 of their 307 vaccine-specific clones were spike mono-reactive.

This clonotype showed up just a few times. Its antigen remains unknown. The V end lost 2 bases, the J end lost 2 bases, and 8 bases lay between the germline ends. CDR1 and CDR2 from the germline V gene are GTSNPN and SVGIG (reference sequence). This CDR3 region has 13 residues. Sequenced with the Oncomine TCR Beta short-read assay was DNA taken from cultured CD4+ T cells. TCRdb independently ran MiXCR on the PCR reads; one entry per CDR3 protein. The repertoire holds just over 7,000 distinct CDR3 sequences, with roughly 50% as singletons. Stated treatment: roughly nine-day PBMC culture with coronavirus spike peptide pools or control peptides (ViraFEST assay). Collection of the unexposed donor's CD4+ T cells took place before the COVID-19 pandemic (2011-2018).

The sample comprised CD4+ T cells from blood, cultured in vitro. The rearrangement links TRBV30 to TRBJ2-3; TRBD1 is a possible D gene (6 bases). The sequence derives from a human donor in good health. The CDR3 is CAWSTGTTDTQYF. The CDR3 nucleotides read TGTGCCTGGAGTACAGGGACCACAGATACGCAGTATTTT.